Here is one T cell receptor (beta chain) with its context. Its antigen is undetermined. The CDR3 spans 14 residues. Germline V gene data show CDR1 as SEHNR and CDR2 as FQNEAQ (reference sequence). The V end lost 2 bases, the J end lost 1 base, and 9 bases lay between the germline ends. This entry comes from a study of beta chain features in type 1 diabetes. Study-level findings and limits: Lower insertion and higher deletion counts appeared at VDJ junctions in type 1 diabetes patients. The study found moderately but significantly shorter TCRB CDR3s in all four CD4+ subsets of Type 1 diabetes patients.

Since all of the isolated RNA was reverse transcribed, expressed TCRB transcripts were what got sequenced. This table comes from immunoSEQ multiplex PCR, and its TCRdb copy is limited to in-frame clones, with some not included. The sample records about 900,000 clones, about 17% being singletons. This rearrangement joins TRBV7-9 to TRBJ2-7, with D unclear. Sequences were obtained from naive CD4+ T cells from blood. This TCR derives from a young woman in good health. CDR3 loop: CASSLFGSSYEQYF. The CDR3 DNA reads TGTGCCAGCAGCTTATTTGGTTCTTCCTACGAGCAGTACTTC.